Presented here are 10 T cell receptor beta chains from one specimen sequenced in a study of blood T cell repertoires in COVID-19 (dated by TCRdb to the early 2020s). Receptor libraries were prepared by the immunoSEQ multiplex PCR assay. This is the immuneACCESS table as TCRdb keeps it, with only in-frame sequences that have V and J called. A part of the clones is gone; compared with another copy, unresolved V genes explain less than half, and the rest is unexplained. Recorded for this sample are approximately 230,000 clones; about 80% of them occurred a single time. 15% of the sample goes to the ten largest clones. Sequencing was carried out using PBMCs or T cells enriched from blood (not recorded which). The receptors were sampled from a middle-aged man who had recovered from COVID-19.

The rearrangement joins TRBV28 to TRBJ2-5; 10 positions match TRBD2. V lost 5 bases and J lost 2; bases outside the gene matches: 8. Germline CDR1 and CDR2: MDHEN and SYDVKM. This CDR3 has 16 residues. This CDR3 is CASSLAGLAKQETQYF. For the CDR3, the DNA is TGTGCCAGCAGTCTCGCGGGACTAGCGAAGCAAGAGACCCAGTACTTC.

The chain couples TRBV5-5 to TRBJ2-1; 11 positions match TRBD2. Per germline, CDR1 SGHKS and CDR2 YYEKEE (reference sequence). The trim removed 1 base at V and 3 bases at J, leaving 3 bases unmatched. The CDR3 is 16 residues long. CDR3 in DNA: TGTGCCAGCAGCTTGCCTGGACTAGCGGGCTACAATGAGCAGTTCTTC. As protein: CASSLPGLAGYNEQFF.

The chain combines TRBV30 with TRBJ2-7, with D perhaps TRBD1 (5 bases). With 1 base removed from V and 6 bases from J, the gap between germline ends came to 19 bases. The CDR3 has 15 amino acids. Germline values: CDR1 GTSNPN, CDR2 SVGIG (reference sequence). This CDR3 is CAWSDLNRKVGEQYF. The CDR3 nucleotides read TGTGCCTGGAGTGACCTTAACAGGAAGGTAGGCGAGCAGTACTTC.

J is TRBJ1-1 and V is TRBV6-1; 9 bases align to TRBD1. Germline trimming cut 2 bases from V and 5 bases from J; bases unmatched to any gene: 9. Germline CDR1 is MNHNS and CDR2 is SASEGT. This CDR3 spans 16 amino acids. CDR3 nucleotides: TGTGCCAGCAGTGAACCCGCCGGGACAGGGAGGACTGAAGCTTTCTTT. Its protein product is CASSEPAGTGRTEAFF.

J is TRBJ1-2 and V is TRBV4-2; TRBD1 aligns across 8 bases. V trimming: 0 bases; J trimming: 4 bases; junction bases outside the gene matches: 7. This CDR3 contains 16 residues. Per germline, CDR1 LGHNA and CDR2 YNFKEQ. This chain's CDR3 is CASSQELQGGSYGYTF. The CDR3 DNA sequence: TGTGCCAGCAGCCAAGAATTACAGGGGGGGAGCTATGGCTACACCTTC.

Notes on this clone: The junction does not match germline at one end; this may be a read error. The rearrangement uses TRBV19 and TRBJ1-1; weak D call: TRBD1 (6 bases). The CDR3 runs to 13 residues. The germline V gene has CDR1 LNHDA and CDR2 SQIVND (reference sequence). The CDR3 sequence is CASHLQGAPDAFF. The CDR3 DNA sequence: TGTGCCAGTCACTTACAGGGAGCGCCTGACGCTTTCTTT. The whole variable domain, remainder taken from reference TRBV19 and TRBJ1-1, is DGGITQSPKYLFRKEGQNVTLSCEQNLNHDAMYWYRQDPGQGLRLIYYSQIVNDFQKGDIAEGYSVSREKKESFPLTVTSAQKNPTAFYLCASHLQGAPDAFFGQGTRLTVV.

This chain links TRBV3-1 (or the pseudogene TRBV3-2) with TRBJ1-6; D gene ambiguous. The V gene lost 6 bases and the J gene lost 0 bases, with 15 bases spanning the gap. Germline V gene lookup returns CDR1 LGHDT and CDR2 YNNKEL (reference sequence). The CDR3 totals 17 residues. CDR3 bases: TGTGCCAGCAGGCCTTCACTTTTGCTCTCCTATAATTCACCCCTCCACTTT. This translates into CASRPSLLLSYNSPLHF.

This chain uses TRBV28 with TRBJ2-5; 7 nucleotides match TRBD2. The J segment lost 1 base and the V segment lost 6 bases, leaving 5 bases of the junction unmatched. CDR1 and CDR2 (germline): MDHEN, SYDVKM. The CDR3 spans 14 residues. The CDR3 bases are TGTGCCAGCAGGGGACTACAGAGCCAAGAGACCCAGTACTTC. It specifies CASRGLQSQETQYF.

In this sample, this clone turned up once. This chain connects TRBV30 to TRBJ2-1, with 8 positions matching TRBD1. Germline V gene lookup returns CDR1 GTSNPN and CDR2 SVGIG (reference sequence). The CDR3 runs 13 residues. Unmatched junction bases numbered 7, after V lost 5 bases and J lost 7 bases. Written as DNA, the CDR3 is TGTGCCTGGGACCTTAACAGGGGGAATGAGCAGTTCTTC. Translated: CAWDLNRGNEQFF.

The chain joins TRBV4-2 to TRBJ2-5; D possibly corresponds to TRBD2 (5 bases). The V and J ends lost 0 bases and 3 bases respectively, with 8 bases between them. The CDR3 is 14 amino acids. Germline loops: CDR1 LGHNA, CDR2 YNFKEQ. CDR3 loop: CASSQDVREETQYF. The CDR3 coding sequence is TGTGCCAGCAGCCAAGATGTGCGGGAAGAGACCCAGTACTTC.